The 18 T cell receptor beta chains reported below all come from one sample, sequenced in a study of blood T cells in healthy people across ages. It was with a sample-barcoded 5' primer and a J-beta primer mix that a second PCR of roughly 6 to 11 cycles was run. TCRdb ran MiXCR on the 5' RACE reads and lists one entry per CDR3 protein. The sample includes about 1.8 million distinct CDR3 sequences, just under 50% seen only once; the top ten take over 2%. The sample taken for sequencing was blood. The receptor source for this set is a woman between 40 and 50 years old in good health.

This sequence joins TRBV6-5 and TRBJ2-6, with 8 positions matching TRBD1. Germline CDR1 MNHEY, CDR2 SVGAGI. The CDR3 is 16 amino acids. V lost 4 bases and J lost 2; bases outside the gene matches: 4. As DNA, the CDR3 is TGTGCCAGCAGTTTCACGGACAGGGCTGGGGCCAACGTCCTGACTTTC. Encoded protein: CASSFTDRAGANVLTF.

The CDR3 DNA sequence: TGTGCCAGTCAACCTGGGACAGGCGCCAGATACGAGCAGTACTTC. Protein: CASQPGTGARYEQYF. The J gene is TRBJ2-7, the V gene TRBV6-2 or TRBV6-3; 8 bases agree with TRBD1. Germline CDR1 reads MNHEY; CDR2 reads SVGEGT. The CDR3 sequence is 15 residues long. Unmatched junction bases numbered 14, after V lost 9 bases and J lost 4 bases.

The J gene is TRBJ2-1, the V gene TRBV11-1, with 9 bases fitting TRBD2. CDR1 is SGHAT, CDR2 FQDESV, per germline (reference sequence). Trimming cost V 2 bases and J 8 bases; bases outside gene matches: 10. The length of the CDR3 is 16 residues. CDR3 nucleotides: TGTGCCAGCAGCTTACTGGCGGGGGGGGTAGCGGATGAGCAGTTCTTC. The encoded protein is CASSLLAGGVADEQFF.

This clonotype was counted a few times. This chain connects TRBV2 to TRBJ2-5; 14 nucleotides match TRBD2. CDR3 length: 16 residues. Germline V CDR1 and CDR2: SNHLY, FYNNEI. V shed 3 bases, J shed 5 bases, and the junction held 5 bases outside the gene matches. The CDR3 here is CASSDPGTSGGETQYF. The CDR3 DNA reads TGTGCCAGCAGTGACCCCGGGACTAGCGGGGGTGAGACCCAGTACTTC.

V and J are TRBV20-1 and TRBJ2-3; 13 bases agree with TRBD2. The CDR3 contains 16 residues. The J segment lost 2 bases and the V segment lost 3 bases, leaving 5 bases of the junction unmatched. CDR1 DFQATT and CDR2 SNEGSKA come from the germline V gene (reference sequence). CDR3 DNA: TGCAGTGCTAGCCTGGGACTAGCGGGGACCACAGATACGCAGTATTTT. Its protein is CSASLGLAGTTDTQYF.

V gene TRBV20-1 combines with J gene TRBJ2-7; D might be TRBD1 or TRBD2, each matching 5 bases. CDR3 length: 11 amino acids. Germline assignment: CDR1 DFQATT and CDR2 SNEGSKA (reference sequence). In DNA, the CDR3 is TGCACCCCGGGGCGAATCTACGAGCAGTACTTC. Protein product: CTPGRIYEQYF.

The CDR3 loop reads CSARDGEGGPYNEQFF. Written as DNA, the CDR3 is TGCAGTGCTAGAGATGGGGAGGGGGGGCCATACAATGAGCAGTTCTTC. J is TRBJ2-1 and V is TRBV20-1, with a weak D call TRBD2 (7 bases). The CDR3 sequence is 16 residues long. V lost 0 bases and J lost 4, with 16 bases in between. Germline V CDR1 and CDR2: DFQATT, SNEGSKA (reference sequence).

The V gene is TRBV29-1, the J gene TRBJ2-3, with 10 positions matching TRBD2. The CDR3 has 14 amino acids. Germline lookup yields CDR1 SQVTM and CDR2 ANQGSEA. Losses at the gene ends were 6 bases for V and 2 bases for J; bases not matched to a gene: 5. CDR3 protein: CSVSTSGFTDTQYF. The CDR3 DNA reads TGCAGCGTGTCGACTAGCGGGTTCACAGATACGCAGTATTTT.

This clonotype appeared a few times. The genes are TRBV7-9 and TRBJ1-2; TRBD1 matches at 10 bases. Unmatched junction bases numbered 5, after V lost 1 base and J lost 3 bases. Germline CDR1 SEHNR, CDR2 FQNEAQ (reference sequence). The CDR3 extends over 16 amino acids. CDR3 DNA: TGTGCCAGCAGCTTAGAGGGGGACAGGGGCGACTATGGCTACACCTTC. It yields the protein CASSLEGDRGDYGYTF.

This chain joins TRBV20-1 and TRBJ2-1, with D perhaps being TRBD1 or TRBD2 (5 bases each). The closer fit of TRBJ2-7 to the DNA end suggests the J call may be wrong. The CDR3 has 14 residues. From germline, CDR1 is DFQATT and CDR2 SNEGSKA (reference sequence). The CDR3 loop reads CSARESWGFNEQYF. CDR3 coding DNA: TGCAGTGCTAGAGAGAGTTGGGGGTTCAATGAGCAGTACTTC.

This rearrangement joins TRBV6-5 to TRBJ1-4, with TRBD1 as a possible D gene (6 bases). This CDR3 comprises 15 residues. Between the trimmed V and J ends, which lost 2 bases and 4 bases, there was a span of 11 bases. Per germline, CDR1 MNHEY and CDR2 SVGAGI. The CDR3 here is CASSYANRVNEKLFF. DNA for the CDR3: TGTGCCAGCAGTTACGCGAACAGGGTTAATGAAAAACTGTTTTTT.

J is TRBJ2-5 and V is TRBV5-1; D gene ambiguous. The V and J ends lost 1 base and 2 bases respectively, with 9 bases between them. Germline V gene data show CDR1 as SGHRS and CDR2 as YFSETQ. CDR3 length: 14 residues. In DNA, the CDR3 is TGCGCCAGCAGCTTGAGTCCGGAGCAAGAGACCCAGTACTTC. It is translated as CASSLSPEQETQYF.

This clonotype was recorded a few times. The chain joins TRBV20-1 to TRBJ2-1; 11 bases are a match to TRBD2. The J segment lost 0 bases and the V segment lost 3 bases, leaving 10 bases of the junction unmatched. Germline V CDR1 and CDR2: DFQATT, SNEGSKA (reference sequence). The CDR3 extends over 18 amino acids. The CDR3 here is CSASTASGGSNSYNEQFF. The CDR3 bases are TGCAGTGCTAGTACGGCTAGCGGGGGGTCGAACTCCTACAATGAGCAGTTCTTC.

The genes are TRBV5-1 and TRBJ2-4; weak D call: TRBD1 (5 bases). The DNA end lines up better with TRBJ2-7; the J call may be wrong. The CDR3 covers 17 residues. The V gene's germline CDR1 is SGHRS and CDR2 YFSETQ. The CDR3 is CASSLEAGYSERYEQYF. CDR3 DNA sequence: TGCGCCAGCAGCTTGGAGGCAGGGTATAGTGAGAGGTACGAGCAGTACTTC.

This clonotype has ten or more counts. J is TRBJ1-2 and V is TRBV7-9; D unclear. Germline V gives CDR1 SEHNR, CDR2 FQNEAQ (reference sequence). Deletions cut 7 bases from V and 8 bases from J, with 20 bases between. The CDR3 runs to 14 residues. CDR3 in amino acids: CASTAEVGIHGYTF. In DNA, the CDR3 is TGTGCCAGCACCGCAGAGGTGGGAATACACGGCTACACCTTC.

This clonotype turned up a few times. This chain links TRBV4-2 with TRBJ2-7; D perhaps matches TRBD1 (7 bases). V was pared by 3 bases and J by 7 bases, with 13 bases between. CDR1 and CDR2 (germline): LGHNA, YNFKEQ. The CDR3 spans 13 residues. In DNA, the CDR3 is TGTGCCAGCAGCCACGGACAGGCGGGAGAGCAGTACTTC. It translates to CASSHGQAGEQYF.

V usage is TRBV5-6 and J usage is TRBJ2-3; 10 positions match TRBD1. Germline V gives CDR1 SGHDT, CDR2 YYEEEE. Trimming took 6 bases from V and 2 from J; bases not matched to a gene: 6. This CDR3 is 15 amino acids long. CDR3 sequence: CASTPGTGVTDTQYF. CDR3 bases: TGTGCCAGCACCCCCGGGACAGGGGTCACAGATACGCAGTATTTT.

This clonotype was observed once. This chain connects TRBV6-2 or TRBV6-3 to TRBJ1-2; D is perhaps TRBD1 (5 bases). This CDR3 comprises 14 residues. Germline V CDR1 and CDR2: MNHEY, SVGEGT. V was trimmed by 2 bases and J by 8 bases, leaving 15 bases between them. CDR3 loop: CASSYATQGSGYTF. The CDR3 DNA reads TGTGCCAGCAGTTACGCCACTCAGGGCTCAGGCTACACCTTC.